This TCR beta chain was recorded in a study of response to subunit inactivated influenza vaccine. Regarding the study as a whole: Authors suggested each seasonal flu vaccination may recruit only limited numbers of new T cells.

TCRdb reprocessed the RT-PCR reads with MiXCR, giving one entry per CDR3 protein. The table has 300,000 to 350,000 distinct CDR3 sequences, roughly 20% seen once. This CDR3 comprises 18 residues. V shed 0 bases, J shed 0 bases, and the junction held 6 bases outside the gene matches. The germline V gene encodes CDR1 SGHRS and CDR2 YFSETQ. This clonotype was seen only a few times. The antigen remains undetermined. Sequencing used PBMCs from blood, obtained 21 months after vaccination. This TCR was recovered from a man aged 50 to 75 who received an inactivated influenza vaccine. The V gene is TRBV5-1, the J gene TRBJ1-2, with 12 positions matching TRBD1. The CDR3 protein is CASSLAGTGGTANYGYTF. CDR3 coding DNA: TGCGCCAGCAGCTTGGCCGGGACAGGGGGCACGGCTAACTATGGCTACACCTTC.